One T cell receptor (beta chain) is described in this entry. Its specificity is not known. The sample comes from a study of T cells in Graves' hyperthyroidism and ophthalmopathy. Germline V gene data show CDR1 as LGHDT and CDR2 as YNNKEL (reference sequence). Trimming pared 0 bases from V and 6 bases from J, leaving 14 bases between. The CDR3 length is 15 residues. Overall study findings and caveats: Most thyroid clonotypes that were expanded above 0.001 also turned up in blood.

Stable disease denoted Graves' hyperthyroidism without ophthalmopathy progression within 18 months. Recently diagnosed hyperthyroidism of less than 2 months' duration affected patients aged 18 to 65. Diagnoses used clinical symptoms, serum thyroxine and TRAb, thyroid ultrasound and orbital computed tomography. RNA transcripts were the template for amplifying TCR beta CDR3 regions. Carried out on the TCR CDR3, a first-round RT-PCR used the HTBI primer set. In TCRdb, the multiplex PCR reads were re-called with MiXCR into one record per CDR3 protein. The table lists around 580,000 distinct CDR3 sequences, under 60% of them singletons.

The TCR originated in a woman aged 18 to 35 with Graves' hyperthyroidism. The genes are TRBV3-1 and TRBJ1-1; weak D call: TRBD1 (5 bases). The sequenced sample consisted of peripheral blood or thyroid tissue (not recorded which). CDR3 sequence (DNA): TGTGCCAGCAGCCAAGAACCGGGGGTCGGCTCTGAAGCTTTCTTT. Encoded protein: CASSQEPGVGSEAFF.